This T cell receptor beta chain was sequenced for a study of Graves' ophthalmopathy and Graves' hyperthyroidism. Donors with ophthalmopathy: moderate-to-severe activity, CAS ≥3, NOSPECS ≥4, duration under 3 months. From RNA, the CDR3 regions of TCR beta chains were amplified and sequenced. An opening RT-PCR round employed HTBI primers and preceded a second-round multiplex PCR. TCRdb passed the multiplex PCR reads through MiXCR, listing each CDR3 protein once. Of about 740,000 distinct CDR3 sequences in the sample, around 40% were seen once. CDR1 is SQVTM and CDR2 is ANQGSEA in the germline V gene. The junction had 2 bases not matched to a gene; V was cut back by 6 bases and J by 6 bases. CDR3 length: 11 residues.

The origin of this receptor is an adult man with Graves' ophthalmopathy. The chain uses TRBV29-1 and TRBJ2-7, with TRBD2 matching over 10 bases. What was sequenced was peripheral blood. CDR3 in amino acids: CSVGLAVEQYF. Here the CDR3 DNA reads TGCAGCGTAGGACTAGCGGTCGAGCAGTACTTC.